This TCR beta chain was observed in a study of cytomegalovirus exposure and HLA in healthy donors (dated by TCRdb to between 2016 and 2019). Turning to the overall study: In an earlier analysis of roughly 500 of the donors, 276 Gb of sequence data and some 100 million unique TCR beta sequences from 150 million to 200 million T cells were reported. Roughly 300 gigabases of sequencing data and around 85 million unique TCR sequences made up an early release that covered fewer than 650 HLA-typed donors. Among the roughly 380 genotyped donors, about 85% belonged to the genetic ancestry cluster associated with self-reported Caucasian donors. The study was designed to test whether signatures of past pathogen exposure could be identified by cataloging public T cell receptors. The T cell repertoires of roughly 660 subjects were profiled by immunosequencing and related to cytomegalovirus serostatus. In addition to the first cohort of 666 subjects, a separate validation cohort of 120 different subjects was used. The study combined high-throughput TCR immunosequencing, statistical association of individual TCRs with disease status, and machine learning to predict cytomegalovirus infection status. In a later analysis, previously published TCR beta repertoires from more than 500 donors were re-analyzed and high-resolution HLA genotyping was added so that TCR occurrence patterns could be studied. In the later analysis, no new phenotypic data were used to find candidate immune exposures; instead, reliance was placed on TCR beta sequences and their occurrence across donors. To decide whether each TCR beta V gene segment behaved as functional or pseudogenic, an earlier analysis of some 600 of the donors relied on high-throughput TCR beta sequencing. Donor age, sex, ethnicity and CMV serostatus were collected together with the repertoire data. A later genetic analysis used genome-wide SNP genotypes for about three fifths of the 666 donors, treating that subset as a discovery cohort. All discovery cohort repertoires had been generated on a single sequencing platform. HLA typing covered class I and class II loci at four-digit resolution. Typing coverage differed by locus: A, B, C, DRB1 and DQB1 were typed in roughly 620-630 donors, DQA1 in about 550, DPA1 in over 600, and DPB1 in just under 480. Because of strong linkage in the cohort, roughly 5 DR-DQ haplotypes were treated as single units for association and clustering. Among some 410 genotyped donors of the cohort, an average of approximately 200,000 unique TCR beta nucleotide sequences was sequenced per donor, of which roughly 17% were non-productive. Results the study describes overall, beyond this receptor: A later analysis associated 16,951 TCR beta sequences with specific HLA alleles at a false discovery rate of 0.05. Some IMGT-functional V segments, including TRBV6-2 and TRBV6-3, could not be told apart with the 87-base-pair reads, so those segments were excluded. Immune exposure information for the cohort was limited to CMV serostatus. Assigning TCR associations to individual alleles was difficult when HLA alleles, especially DR and DQ, strongly co-occurred. A later genetic analysis reported fewer N-insertions in productive TCRs among donors in an Asian-associated ancestry cluster than the roughly 690-donor mean. A later genetic analysis associated a missense DCLRE1C variant with V-gene and J-gene trimming of TCR beta chains, and an independent cohort replicated the association. The classifier was reported to diagnose cytomegalovirus status with high specificity and sensitivity in both the original cohort and the validation cohort. A later analysis found that most CMV-associated TCR beta chains appeared HLA-restricted, with HLA associations seemingly driven largely by CMV exposure. The study gave a list of around 170 TCR beta chains associated with cytomegalovirus. A further reported finding was that TCR beta sequences accurately predicted the HLA-A and HLA-B alleles for most subjects in the first cohort. Because HLA typing was missing for some donors at each locus, association tests included only the typed subset. Compared with equally common non-associated chains, HLA-associated TCR beta chains in a later analysis were more clonally expanded and had lower generation probabilities. The authors suggested that the approach could potentially be generalized to other disease states and immunological phenotypes. In vitro tests confirmed that a few of the cytomegalovirus-associated TCR beta chains recognize cytomegalovirus antigens. The presence/absence analyses assumed that sequencing depth was roughly uniform across donors, and that assumption may not be true. Several of the top co-occurrence clusters appeared to be linked to parvovirus B19, influenza, CMV and Epstein-Barr virus, according to a later analysis. A cluster of highly shared sequence variants was judged likely to represent a technical artifact of the sequencing pipeline. Because counts were too low, 15 to 20 rarely observed V segments, including chromosome 9 orphons, were excluded from the earlier analysis of around 590 of the donors. Correlated functional status among segregating V segments might be attributable to linkage disequilibrium, but an unknown experimental factor could not be ruled out. This cohort had only TCR beta chains sequenced, and the lack of alpha or paired-chain data limited which features could be detected. While some public TCRs were present in many individuals, most TCR sequences turned up only very rarely across donors. A later analysis found that TCR association rates varied across HLA loci, with DRB1 alleles showing the most associated TCRs and HLA-C alleles the fewest. Broadly in line with IMGT annotations, most TCR beta V segments showed up in productive rearrangements about 87% or about 30% of the time in an earlier analysis of approximately 600 of the donors.

The sample holds one count of this clone. Its antigen specificity is not known. Within one base of it there is no much larger clone, and no base qualities were kept. The protocol used for the library was the immunoSEQ multiplex PCR assay. A mixture of 60 forward primers for TCR Vbeta segments and 13 reverse primers for TCR Jbeta segments was used in the multiplex PCR. Amplification of the CDR3 region of rearranged TCR beta genes was performed with a multiplex PCR assay on genomic DNA. On the Illumina HiSeq System, the amplified TCR beta libraries were sequenced as 87-base-pair reads. Processing in the source paper ran as follows. In a later analysis, some 80 million unique TCR beta chains were counted across the approximately 670 repertoires, and roughly 11 million of these chains were shared by at least two donors. Raw reads were error-corrected and collapsed into unique sequences by a nearest-neighbor algorithm in which closely related sequences were merged to remove PCR and sequencing errors. V, D and J gene segments were assigned by aligning CDR3 sequences to IMGT reference sequences. For a sequence to be retained, a match of at least six nucleotides to both a V gene segment and a J gene segment was required. Rearrangements were called productive when the CDR3 lacked stop codons and stayed in frame with V and J; all others were non-productive. CDR3 was defined according to IMGT convention as the region running from the second conserved V-encoded cysteine to the conserved J-encoded phenylalanine. The earlier analysis of approximately 590 of the donors excluded any sequence lacking an unambiguous match to a single V gene segment. An earlier analysis of fewer than 750 of the donors called V segments functional above 56.7% productive rearrangements and segregating when the between-donor standard deviation exceeded 5%. A statistical classification framework was built for diagnosing cytomegalovirus status from the catalog of TCR beta chain sequences. In a later analysis, TCR nucleotide sequences were compared against IMGT/GENE-DB human TR gene sequences so that V and J genes could be assigned. Using the TCRdist pipeline, a later analysis assigned CDR3 sequences along with most-parsimonious VDJ recombination scenarios. In a later analysis, each TCR beta chain was defined by its CDR3 amino acid sequence together with its V-gene family, and reads without a unique V-gene family were excluded. To address suspected cross-contamination and a sequencing artifact, a later analysis removed several hundred highly shared, low-generation-probability nucleotide sequences. For each public chain, a later analysis derived a clonal expansion index from normalized ranks of inferred template counts within each repertoire. A later analysis computed generation probabilities with a VDJ recombination model fitted to out-of-frame rearrangements, and checked the results against IGoR. Hypergeometric tests were used in a later analysis to score TCR-TCR, TCR-HLA and TCR-CMV co-occurrence, with a repertoire-size bias correction applied to the TCR pairs. False discovery rates were estimated in a later analysis by permuting HLA or CMV assignments 20 times. In a later analysis, co-occurring TCRs were grouped with DBSCAN, and TCRdist sequence similarity was added when clustering was performed within HLA-allele-positive subsets. For co-occurrence clustering, repertoires with fewer than 30,000 or more than 120,000 public chains were excluded, along with 5 or 6 repertoires with anomalous nucleotide sharing. Entries here come from immuneACCESS through TCRdb and include only in-frame sequences with V and J called. Some clones fail to appear in such tables; in the studies checked, an unresolved V gene covers under half of the shortfall, and the cause of the remainder is unknown. From that table come the V and J calls and clone size; the DNA was used to work out D and trimming. This sample comprises roughly 250,000 clones, approximately 70% of them detected only once. The ten largest clones take up under 3% of the sample.

In total, over 600 healthy bone marrow donors made up the cohort. Cohort members were all nominally healthy when sampled, although unrecorded immune exposures were likely present. The donor was CMV seronegative and belonged to the group of 380 or so seronegative cohort members. A peripheral blood sample was provided by each donor, and peripheral blood mononuclear cells were used for TCR beta sequencing. The Qiagen DNeasy Blood Extraction Kit was used to extract genomic DNA from the blood cell samples. From a lookup of the germline V gene, CDR1 and CDR2 are SQVTM and ANQGSEA. The V and J ends are trimmed by 5 bases and 2 bases, leaving 16 bases between them. From the cysteine through the phenylalanine, the CDR3 covers 14 amino acids. The entry retains the CDR3 DNA only, 42 bases that are in frame from base 1.

Sequenced input: PBMCs. The receptor's source is a female donor in good health and CMV-seronegative. Recombination connected TRBV29-1 to TRBJ2-7; matching of 6 bases hints at TRBD1 as the D gene. The base sequence is TGCAGCGTTAGCCTACAGGGCCTCCCCTACGAGCAGTACTTC. The resulting protein is CSVSLQGLPYEQYF.